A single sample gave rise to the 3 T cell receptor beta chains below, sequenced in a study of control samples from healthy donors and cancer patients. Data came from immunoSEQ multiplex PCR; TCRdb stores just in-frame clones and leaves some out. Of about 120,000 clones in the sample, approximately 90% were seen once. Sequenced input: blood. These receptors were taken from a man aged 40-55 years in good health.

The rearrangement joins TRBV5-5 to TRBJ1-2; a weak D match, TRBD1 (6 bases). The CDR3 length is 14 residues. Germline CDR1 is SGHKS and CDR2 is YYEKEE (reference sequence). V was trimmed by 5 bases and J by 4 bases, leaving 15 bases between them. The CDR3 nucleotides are TGTGCCAGCAGTACAGGGATTGGAGGCTATGGCTACACCTTC. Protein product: CASSTGIGGYGYTF. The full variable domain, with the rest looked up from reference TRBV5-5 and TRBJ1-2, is DAGVTQSPTHLIKTRGQQVTLRCSPISGHKSVSWYQQVLGQGPQFIFQYYEKEERGRGNFPDRFSARQFPNYSSELNVNALLLGDSALYLCASSTGIGGYGYTFGSGTRLTVV.

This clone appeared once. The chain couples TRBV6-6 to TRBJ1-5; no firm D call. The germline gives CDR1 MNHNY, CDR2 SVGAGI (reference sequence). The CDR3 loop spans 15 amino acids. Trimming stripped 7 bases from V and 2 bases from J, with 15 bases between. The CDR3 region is CASKFGPGGNQPQHF. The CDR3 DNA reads TGTGCCAGCAAGTTTGGCCCGGGTGGCAATCAGCCCCAGCATTTT.

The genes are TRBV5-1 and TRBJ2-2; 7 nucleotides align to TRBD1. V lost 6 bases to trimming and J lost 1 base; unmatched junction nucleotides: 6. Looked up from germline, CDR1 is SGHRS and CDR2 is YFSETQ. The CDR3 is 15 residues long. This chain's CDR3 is CASTRDSGNTGELFF. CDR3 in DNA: TGCGCCAGCACCCGGGACAGTGGGAACACCGGGGAGCTGTTTTTT.